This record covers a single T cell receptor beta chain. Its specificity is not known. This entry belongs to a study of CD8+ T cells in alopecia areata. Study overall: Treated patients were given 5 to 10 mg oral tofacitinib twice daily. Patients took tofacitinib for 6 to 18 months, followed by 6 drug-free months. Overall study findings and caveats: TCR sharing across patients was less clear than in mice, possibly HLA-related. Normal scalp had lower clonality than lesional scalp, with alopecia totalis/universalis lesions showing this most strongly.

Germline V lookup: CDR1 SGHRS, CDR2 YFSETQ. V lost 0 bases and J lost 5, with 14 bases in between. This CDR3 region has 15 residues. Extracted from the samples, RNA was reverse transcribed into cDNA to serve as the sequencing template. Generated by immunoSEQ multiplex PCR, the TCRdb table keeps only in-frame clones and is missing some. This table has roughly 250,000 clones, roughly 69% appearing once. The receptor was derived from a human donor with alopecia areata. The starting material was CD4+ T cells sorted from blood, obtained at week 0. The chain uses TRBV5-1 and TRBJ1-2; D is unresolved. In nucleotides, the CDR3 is TGCGCCAGCAGCTTGGGACTTCCGACCGGGTATGGCTACACCTTC. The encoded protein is CASSLGLPTGYGYTF. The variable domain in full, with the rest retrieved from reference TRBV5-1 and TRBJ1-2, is KAGVTQTPRYLIKTRGQQVTLSCSPISGHRSVSWYQQTPGQGLQFLFEYFSETQRNKGNFPGRFSGRQFSNSRSEMNVSTLELGDSALYLCASSLGLPTGYGYTFGSGTRLTVV.